A selection of T cell receptor beta chains follows, all from one sample in a study of CD8 T cells in ankylosing spondylitis. TCRdb redid the calling of the 5' RACE reads with MiXCR, one entry per CDR3 protein. The profile shows around 120,000 distinct CDR3 sequences, more than 20% of them singletons. The sample consisted of synovial fluid, either unsorted or a sorted T cell fraction (not recorded which). The origin of the receptors is a male donor with ankylosing spondylitis. CDR3s include the opening cysteine and the closing phenylalanine or tryptophan. The D gene is left open where the match is weak. The listing skips clone size in some rows; elsewhere it reads once, few, many or a size class.

D: .; V: TRBV10-3; J: TRBJ1-6; size: .; CDR3: CAISESSLLSSYNSPLHF; DNA: TGTGCCATCAGTGAGTCAAGCCTGTTGAGCTCCTATAATTCACCCCTCCACTTT
D: .; V: TRBV29-1; J: TRBJ2-1; size: .; CDR3: CSVPEQFF; DNA: TGCAGCGTTCCTGAGCAGTTCTTC
D: .; V: TRBV7-9; J: TRBJ1-6; size: few; CDR3: CASSVDNSPLHF; DNA: TGTGCCAGCAGCGTGGATAATTCACCCCTCCACTTT
D: TRBD1; V: TRBV6-1; J: TRBJ1-5; size: .; CDR3: CASTIQTGGNQPQHF; DNA: TGTGCCAGCACCATCCAGACAGGGGGCAATCAGCCCCAGCATTTT
D: TRBD2; V: TRBV6-1; J: TRBJ2-5; size: few; CDR3: CASSVVAGVAETQYF; DNA: TGTGCCAGCAGTGTGGTAGCGGGAGTTGCAGAGACCCAGTACTTC
D: TRBD2; V: TRBV19; J: TRBJ2-1; size: .; CDR3: CASRASGSLNEQFF; DNA: TGTGCCAGTAGAGCTAGCGGGAGTTTAAATGAGCAGTTCTTC
D: TRBD2; V: TRBV24-1; J: TRBJ2-3; size: many; CDR3: CATHSGGSRADTQYF; DNA: TGTGCCACACACAGTGGCGGGAGTCGTGCAGATACGCAGTATTTT
D: TRBD2; V: TRBV20-1; J: TRBJ2-7; size: .; CDR3: CSARGLAGVKQYF; DNA: TGCAGTGCTAGGGGGTTAGCGGGAGTAAAGCAGTACTTC
D: .; V: TRBV10-2; J: TRBJ2-2; size: many; CDR3: CASSEFARGELFF; DNA: TGCGCCAGCAGTGAGTTTGCCCGGGGGGAGCTGTTTTTT
D: TRBD2; V: TRBV7-9; J: TRBJ2-5; size: many; CDR3: CASSPSSGKKNF; DNA: TGTGCCAGCAGCCCCTCTAGCGGGAAAAAAAACTTC